Each of the 22 T cell receptor beta chains below was sequenced from the same sample in a study of tumor-infiltrating lymphocytes in primary liver carcinoma. Researchers generated TCR beta cDNA from around 0.55 ug of total RNA, relying on a constant-region primer. Employing slightly modified ARM-PCR, three nested multiplex PCR rounds were run, and these gave rise to the TCR beta libraries. The first two PCR rounds, roughly 9 cycles each, used TRBV1-TRBV30 forward primers and a C-beta reverse primer. TCRdb re-called the multiplex PCR reads with MiXCR, one entry per CDR3 protein. This table holds approximately 310,000 distinct CDR3 sequences, approximately 65% found once. Unsorted whole blood yielded the blood RNA, and germline DNA was also extracted. Sequenced: peripheral blood. These receptors were collected from a man between 40 and 49 years old with primary liver carcinoma and hepatitis B virus infection.

The chain has TRBV18 and TRBJ2-1; 11 bases are shared with TRBD2. The CDR3 totals 13 residues. The ends lost 9 bases at V and 7 bases at J; junction bases unmatched: 5. Germline CDR1 is KGHSH and CDR2 is LQKENI. The CDR3 nucleotides are TGTGCCAGTACTAGCGGGAGTCGTAATGAGCAGTTCTTC. This codes for CASTSGSRNEQFF.

Regarding this clonotype: Since a much larger clone is just one base distant, this may be a read error. The rearrangement joins TRBV5-4 to TRBJ1-1; maybe TRBD1 (5 bases). Germline V gene sequence: CDR1 SGHNT, CDR2 YYREEE (reference sequence). The V gene lost 6 bases and the J gene lost 1 base, with 13 bases spanning the gap. The CDR3 consists of 14 residues. The CDR3 region is CASNFRGPNTEAFF. The CDR3 nucleotides read TGTGCCAGCAACTTCCGGGGACCGAACACTGAAGCTTTCTTT.

A remark on this clonotype: Here the CDR3 omits its conserved ending phenylalanine or tryptophan, so a read error is the likely source. This chain uses TRBV11-2 with TRBJ2-1; D is possibly TRBD2 (6 bases). The CDR3 consists of 14 residues. Per the germline V gene, CDR1 is SGHAT and CDR2 is FQNNGV. As DNA, the CDR3 is TGTGCCTGCAGCCCCAGGACTACCCTCAATGAGCAGTTCCTC. Amino acid sequence: CACSPRTTLNEQFL.

This clonotype was observed a single time. The V call is TRBV6-5, the J call TRBJ1-2; 7 nucleotides agree with TRBD1. V gave up 7 bases and J gave up 5 bases; unmatched junction bases: 10. This CDR3 is built from 14 residues. Germline V gene sequence: CDR1 MNHEY, CDR2 SVGAGI. CDR3 in DNA: TGTGCCAGCAATCCTCCTTCAGGGGGTTATGGCTACACCTTC. Protein product: CASNPPSGGYGYTF.

The gene calls are TRBV28 and TRBJ2-5; possibly TRBD2 for D (6 bases). Trimming took 5 bases from V and 4 from J, leaving 20 bases between them. Germline V gene data show CDR1 as MDHEN and CDR2 as SYDVKM. The CDR3 spans 16 residues. CDR3 protein: CASSPYRGAPTETQYF. In DNA, the CDR3 is TGTGCCAGCAGTCCCTACCGCGGGGCTCCAACAGAGACCCAGTACTTC.

This clonotype was found many times. This chain uses TRBV6-8 with TRBJ1-5, with D uncertain. The V and J ends lost 8 bases and 1 base respectively, with 6 bases between them. The CDR3 runs 12 residues. Germline assignment: CDR1 MNHGY and CDR2 SAAAGT. The CDR3 DNA reads TGTGCCAGCGACGGGAGCAATCAGCCCCAGCATTTT. Amino acid sequence: CASDGSNQPQHF.

This clonotype occurred a few times. The chain links TRBV10-3 to TRBJ1-3; a possible D gene is TRBD1 (5 bases). V dropped 10 bases and J dropped 0 bases, with 16 bases sitting between them. Looked up from germline, CDR1 is ENHRY and CDR2 is SYGVKD. The CDR3 sequence is 15 residues long. The CDR3: CATSGQGSSGNTIYF. The CDR3 nucleotides read TGTGCCACCTCGGGGCAGGGAAGCTCTGGAAACACCATATATTTT.

This clonotype was counted a few times. Possible read error: a much larger clone is one base away. This chain uses TRBV5-5 with TRBJ2-7; D is ambiguous. The V end was cut by 0 bases, the J end by 7 bases, with 14 bases between. Germline V gene sequence: CDR1 SGHKS, CDR2 YYEKEE (reference sequence). The CDR3 sequence is 14 residues long. The DNA of the CDR3 is TGTGCCAGCAGCTTGGTTCTACGTGAAGGAGAGCAGTACTTC. Residues: CASSLVLREGEQYF.

The chain uses TRBV24-1 and TRBJ1-2; D not certain. The V gene's germline CDR1 is KGHDR and CDR2 SFDVKD. CDR3 length: 12 amino acids. The V gene lost 1 base and the J gene lost 11 bases, with 10 bases spanning the gap. CDR3 sequence (DNA): TGTGCCACCAGTGATTTTTGGCGGGGTTACACCTTC. Encoded protein: CATSDFWRGYTF.

Turning to this clonotype: A read error may produce the germline difference seen at one junction end. In DNA form, the CDR3 reads TGCGCCAGCAGCCAAGATCGGGTATATGGGAACAGCATATATTTT. Protein: CASSQDRVYGNSIYF. V usage is TRBV4-3 and J usage is TRBJ1-3; D call uncertain. Germline V gene sequence: CDR1 LGHNA, CDR2 YSLEER. CDR3 length equals 15 residues.

This clonotype occurred a few times. The V and J genes are TRBV28 and TRBJ2-3; unclear D gene. V gave up 7 bases and J gave up 0 bases, with 20 bases separating them. The CDR3 spans 17 residues. The germline V gene has CDR1 MDHEN and CDR2 SYDVKM. DNA for the CDR3: TGTGCCAGCACCCCACTCGATGGCGGTGGAAGCACAGATACGCAGTATTTT. Translation gives CASTPLDGGGSTDTQYF.

This clonotype was observed many times. V is TRBV29-1 and J is TRBJ1-3; 10 nucleotides agree with TRBD1. CDR1 and CDR2 from the germline V gene are SQVTM and ANQGSEA. The CDR3 has 14 amino acids. The V and J ends lost 4 bases and 1 base, in that order; junction bases with no gene match: 1. The chain's CDR3 is CSVGQGASGNTIYF. As DNA, the CDR3 is TGCAGCGTTGGACAGGGGGCTTCTGGAAACACCATATATTTT.

As to this clonotype: A read error may explain this, as a much larger clone is one base away. The chain uses TRBV6-2 or TRBV6-3 and TRBJ1-2, with 8 bases aligning to TRBD1. The CDR3 sequence is 16 residues long. Germline loops: CDR1 MNHEY, CDR2 SVGEGT. This CDR3 reads CATSYSSGGVGYGYTF. The CDR3 bases are TGTGCCACCAGTTACTCGTCAGGGGGCGTCGGCTATGGCTACACCTTC.

As concerns this clonotype: A much larger clone differs from this one at a single base, so this may be a read error. The gene calls are TRBV10-2 and TRBJ2-2; 9 positions match TRBD1. The CDR3 loop spans 14 amino acids. CDR1 WSHSY and CDR2 SAAADI come from the germline V gene. CDR3 protein: CASREQGAAGELLF. In nucleotides, the CDR3 is TGCGCCAGCAGAGAACAGGGGGCGGCCGGGGAGCTGTTGTTT.

This clonotype was seen a few times. The chain joins TRBV29-1 to TRBJ1-1, with D hard to call. Germline V CDR1 and CDR2: SQVTM, ANQGSEA. The CDR3 extends over 12 amino acids. V was trimmed by 5 bases and J by 1 base, leaving 8 bases between them. For the CDR3, the DNA is TGCAGCGTTCCCTCAGGGAACACTGAAGCTTTCTTT. Translation gives CSVPSGNTEAFF. Full variable domain (outside the CDR3, taken from reference TRBV29-1 and TRBJ1-1): SAVISQKPSRDICQRGTSLTIQCQVDSQVTMMFWYRQQPGQSLTLIATANQGSEATYESGFVIDKFPISRPNLTFSTLTVSNMSPEDSSIYLCSVPSGNTEAFFGQGTRLTVV.

The rearrangement links TRBV7-9 to TRBJ1-4, with D perhaps matching TRBD1 (6 bases). The CDR3 is 15 amino acids. The ends were cut back, 5 bases at V and 7 bases at J, with 17 bases in the middle. Germline lookup yields CDR1 SEHNR and CDR2 FQNEAQ (reference sequence). Written as DNA, the CDR3 is TGTGCCAGCAGCACCCGGGGGGGGGCTGGTGAAAAACTGTTTTTT. Translation: CASSTRGGAGEKLFF.

This clonotype was recorded at least ten times. The rearrangement links TRBV11-2 to TRBJ2-5; tentatively, D is TRBD2 (6 bases). The CDR3 has 16 amino acids. Germline V CDR1 and CDR2: SGHAT, FQNNGV. V dropped 5 bases and J dropped 5 bases, with 21 bases sitting between them. CDR3 protein: CASSPFAAGGEETQYF. The CDR3 bases are TGTGCCAGCAGCCCCTTTGCAGCGGGTGGGGAGGAGACCCAGTACTTC. Full variable domain (outside the CDR3, taken from reference TRBV11-2 and TRBJ2-5): EAGVAQSPRYKIIEKRQSVAFWCNPISGHATLYWYQQILGQGPKLLIQFQNNGVVDDSQLPKDRFSAERLKGVDSTLKIQPAKLEDSAVYLCASSPFAAGGEETQYFGPGTRLLVL.

This clonotype occurred once. At one end the junction does not follow the germline gene, possibly because of a read error. This chain uses TRBV11-1 with TRBJ2-7; perhaps TRBD2 as D (6 bases). This CDR3 is 16 amino acids long. Germline V CDR1 and CDR2: SGHAT, FQDESV (reference sequence). DNA for the CDR3: TGTGCCGGCAGCTTAGCGGCGGGCATACTATCCTACGAACAGTACTTC. Translation: CAGSLAAGILSYEQYF.

On this clonotype itself: A much larger clone lies a single base off, so this may be a read error. V gene TRBV29-1 combines with J gene TRBJ1-1; D unresolved. CDR1 and CDR2 from the germline V gene are SQVTM and ANQGSEA. Trimming stripped 3 bases from V and 3 bases from J, with 11 bases between. CDR3 size: 13 residues. The CDR3 reads CSVEWSGDTEAFF. The CDR3 DNA is TGCAGCGTTGAGTGGAGCGGGGACACTGAAGCTTTCTTT.

The chain uses TRBV5-1 and TRBJ2-7, with 7 nucleotides matching TRBD2. Germline V gene sequence: CDR1 SGHRS, CDR2 YFSETQ. Losses at the gene ends were 1 base for V and 3 bases for J; bases not matched to a gene: 7. This CDR3 is 15 amino acids long. CDR3 sequence: CASSLTSSGGYEQYF. In nucleotides, the CDR3 is TGCGCCAGCAGCTTGACCTCTAGCGGTGGCTACGAGCAGTACTTC.

About this clonotype itself: This may be a read error: a much more frequent sequence differs by one nucleotide. This CDR3 reads CASSDSRTPYEQYF. In DNA, the CDR3 is TGTGCCAGCAGTGATTCCCGGACCCCATACGAGCAGTACTTC. The V call is TRBV6-2 or TRBV6-3, the J call TRBJ2-7; no firm D call. V was shortened by 5 bases and J by 4 bases, with 15 bases between the two germline ends. In germline, CDR1 is MNHEY, CDR2 SVGEGT. This CDR3 contains 14 residues.

The chain couples TRBV9 to TRBJ1-1; the D gene is possibly TRBD1 (6 bases). V was cut by 6 bases and J by 4 bases, with 16 bases left in between. The CDR3 spans 14 residues. The germline CDR1 and CDR2 sequences are SGDLS and YYNGEE. The CDR3 is CASNGNGQSTEAFF. As DNA, the CDR3 is TGTGCCAGCAACGGTAATGGACAGAGCACTGAAGCTTTCTTT.